The rows below give T cell receptor beta chains drawn from one sample of a study of blood T cell repertoires in COVID-19. Measured with immunoSEQ multiplex PCR; TCRdb has only the in-frame clones, and not every one. The sample lists roughly 200,000 clones, 89% occurring once. Sequenced: PBMCs or T cells enriched from blood (not recorded which). The receptors originated from a woman younger than 45 with acute COVID-19. Each CDR3 is given with its conserved first and last residue. The D gene is left open where the match is weak. Expanded clones are given a class, and other clones once, few, many or no size at all.

d_call: NA
j_call: TRBJ2-7
clone_size: once
v_call: TRBV11-3
cdr3_nt: TGTGCCAGCAGCCGGTCGGCTCCGGGCGAGCAGTACTTC
cdr3_aa: CASSRSAPGEQYF

d_call: TRBD1
j_call: TRBJ1-2
clone_size: once
v_call: TRBV15
cdr3_nt: TGTGCCACCAGCAGTCCCTGGACAGGGGGCACCACTAACTATGGCTACACCTTC
cdr3_aa: CATSSPWTGGTTNYGYTF

d_call: TRBD1
j_call: TRBJ1-2
clone_size: once
v_call: TRBV10-3
cdr3_nt: TGTGCCATCAGTGAGTTCACAGGGGGCGACTATGGCTACACCTTC
cdr3_aa: CAISEFTGGDYGYTF

d_call: TRBD1
j_call: TRBJ1-6
clone_size: NA
v_call: TRBV7-2
cdr3_nt: TGTGCCAGCAGCCTGGACAGGTGGAGTTCACCCCTCCACTTT
cdr3_aa: CASSLDRWSSPLHF

d_call: TRBD2
j_call: TRBJ2-5
clone_size: NA
v_call: TRBV4-3
cdr3_nt: TGCGCCAGCAGCCAAGATCCGGTGCGGGGGGAGACCCAGTACTTC
cdr3_aa: CASSQDPVRGETQYF

d_call: NA
j_call: TRBJ1-2
clone_size: NA
v_call: TRBV15
cdr3_nt: TGTGCCACCAGCAGGGAGCAGGGGAGCTTCTATGGCTACACCTTC
cdr3_aa: CATSREQGSFYGYTF

d_call: TRBD2
j_call: TRBJ2-7
clone_size: once
v_call: TRBV28
cdr3_nt: TGTGCCAGCGAGTCCGCCGGGACTAGTTCCTACGAGCAGTACTTC
cdr3_aa: CASESAGTSSYEQYF

d_call: TRBD2
j_call: TRBJ2-3
clone_size: NA
v_call: TRBV9
cdr3_nt: TGTGCCAGCAGCGACGGACTAGCGGGGGGCACAGATACGCAGTATTTT
cdr3_aa: CASSDGLAGGTDTQYF

d_call: NA
j_call: TRBJ2-3
clone_size: NA
v_call: TRBV7-2
cdr3_nt: TGTGCCAGCAGCTCACAGGTGACAGATACGCAGTATTTT
cdr3_aa: CASSSQVTDTQYF

d_call: NA
j_call: TRBJ2-7
clone_size: few
v_call: TRBV10-3
cdr3_nt: TGTGCCATCAGTGAGTCGAGGAAGGGACTCTTCTTC
cdr3_aa: CAISESRKGLFF

d_call: NA
j_call: TRBJ2-5
clone_size: few
v_call: TRBV27
cdr3_nt: TGTGCCAGCAGTTCCACCCCGACAGGACGGGAGACCCAGTACTTC
cdr3_aa: CASSSTPTGRETQYF

d_call: TRBD1
j_call: TRBJ2-7
clone_size: once
v_call: TRBV6-1
cdr3_nt: TGTGCCAGCAGTGACCTTCGGGACAGAAGTTCCTACGAGCAGTACTTC
cdr3_aa: CASSDLRDRSSYEQYF

d_call: NA
j_call: TRBJ1-5
clone_size: NA
v_call: TRBV30
cdr3_nt: TGTGCCTGGAGTTCAATTGTTAGCAATCAGCCCCAGCATTTT
cdr3_aa: CAWSSIVSNQPQHF

d_call: TRBD1
j_call: TRBJ1-2
clone_size: few
v_call: TRBV15
cdr3_nt: TGTGCCACCAGCAGAGTGACAGGGAAAGCTAACTATGGCTACACCTTC
cdr3_aa: CATSRVTGKANYGYTF

d_call: NA
j_call: TRBJ1-3
clone_size: NA
v_call: TRBV4-1
cdr3_nt: TGCGCCAGCAGCCAAGACGATCCCGGGGTTTTCTCTGGAAACACCATATATTTT
cdr3_aa: CASSQDDPGVFSGNTIYF

d_call: NA
j_call: TRBJ2-5
clone_size: NA
v_call: TRBV19
cdr3_nt: TGTGCCAGTAGTATAATCGGAGGGGAGACCCAGTACTTC
cdr3_aa: CASSIIGGETQYF

d_call: NA
j_call: TRBJ1-1
clone_size: NA
v_call: TRBV27
cdr3_nt: TGTGCCAGCAGTTTATCTAGGGGGGGGTTCACTGAAGCTTTCTTT
cdr3_aa: CASSLSRGGFTEAFF

d_call: NA
j_call: TRBJ1-1
clone_size: NA
v_call: TRBV9
cdr3_nt: TGTGCCAGCAGCGCGACGGCCCGGACAGCCACTGAAGCTTTCTTT
cdr3_aa: CASSATARTATEAFF

d_call: NA
j_call: TRBJ2-7
clone_size: NA
v_call: TRBV7-9
cdr3_nt: TGTGCCAGCAGCTCCCGGACTTCTCTAGCCCCCTACGAGCAGTACTTC
cdr3_aa: CASSSRTSLAPYEQYF